Listed here is a single T cell receptor beta chain. Its antigen is as yet unknown. Each CDR3 protein is one row after TCRdb ran MiXCR on the 5' RACE reads. In the table there are about 160,000 distinct CDR3 sequences, under 55% of which are singletons. These data come from a study of CD8 T cells in ankylosing spondylitis. Overall study findings and caveats: Prior literature has documented some motif variants in synovial fluid and blood from reactive arthritis. A TCR beta motif made of several highly homologous variants seemed typical of ankylosing spondylitis blood. In ankylosing spondylitis patients, matched synovial fluid reportedly showed significant enrichment of disease-linked clones.

CDR1 is SEHNR and CDR2 is FQNEAQ in the germline V gene (reference sequence). The CDR3 sequence is 15 residues long. With 1 base removed from V and 7 bases from J, the gap between germline ends came to 16 bases. This clonotype was sampled from a male donor with ankylosing spondylitis. The sample taken for sequencing was synovial fluid, either unsorted or a sorted T cell fraction (not recorded which). The chain recombines TRBV7-9 with TRBJ1-2; D is uncertain. The CDR3, as DNA: TGTGCCAGCAGCTTAGGTTGGCAGCCGTGGGGTGGCTACACCTTC. This translates into CASSLGWQPWGGYTF.